These T cell receptor beta chains were read from a single sample in a study of T cell repertoires in cytomegalovirus infection. TCRdb re-called the reads with MiXCR, one entry per CDR3 protein. The sample has approximately 150,000 distinct CDR3 sequences; roughly a sixth are singletons. Source material: CD8+ T cells from PBMCs. The receptors were sampled from a human donor in good health (CMV status not recorded). Some clones in this sample may be carry-over from other donors' samples. CDR3s leave out the opening cysteine and the closing phenylalanine or tryptophan.

J gene	V gene	CDR3 protein
TRBJ1-1	TRBV4-3	ASSQDGQDYLWNTEAF
TRBJ2-3	TRBV10-3	AISESMVASGGGTDTQY
TRBJ2-1	TRBV29-1	SVERPGLAGGDEQF
TRBJ2-7	TRBV7-2	ASSWNSYEQY
TRBJ2-7	TRBV5-1	ASTGTNSYEQY
TRBJ2-1	TRBV7-9	ASHLLGQDNEQF
TRBJ1-5	TRBV28	ASSRRDGRGPQH
TRBJ2-5	TRBV6-2/TRBV6-3	ASSYSRRVEETQY
TRBJ2-6	TRBV6-2/TRBV6-3	ASSSTVSGANVLT
TRBJ2-1	TRBV7-2	ASSQRAVPYNEQF
TRBJ2-1	TRBV5-5	ASSLEPGNNEQF
TRBJ2-7	TRBV6-6	ASHLGTSFSYEQY
TRBJ2-3	TRBV11-3	ASSHPRFPSRARAPPDTQY